The table lists the clone carrying this T cell receptor (beta chain) with a few counts. Each CDR3 protein gets one entry after TCRdb re-called the 5' RACE reads with MiXCR. The profile shows 1.5 million to 2 million distinct CDR3 sequences, about 31% of them singletons. This specimen belongs to a study of identical twins. The CDR3 runs to 16 residues. The germline V gene has CDR1 SGHDN and CDR2 FVKESK. V dropped 0 bases and J dropped 5 bases, with 16 bases sitting between them. Sequencing was done on a sample of cord blood. This receptor was taken from a newborn girl in good health. The chain has TRBV14 and TRBJ1-1; D may be TRBD1 (5 bases). The CDR3, as DNA: TGTGCCAGCAGCCAAGATCTGGGGGTCCTGAGAACTGAAGCTTTCTTT. Protein sequence: CASSQDLGVLRTEAFF.